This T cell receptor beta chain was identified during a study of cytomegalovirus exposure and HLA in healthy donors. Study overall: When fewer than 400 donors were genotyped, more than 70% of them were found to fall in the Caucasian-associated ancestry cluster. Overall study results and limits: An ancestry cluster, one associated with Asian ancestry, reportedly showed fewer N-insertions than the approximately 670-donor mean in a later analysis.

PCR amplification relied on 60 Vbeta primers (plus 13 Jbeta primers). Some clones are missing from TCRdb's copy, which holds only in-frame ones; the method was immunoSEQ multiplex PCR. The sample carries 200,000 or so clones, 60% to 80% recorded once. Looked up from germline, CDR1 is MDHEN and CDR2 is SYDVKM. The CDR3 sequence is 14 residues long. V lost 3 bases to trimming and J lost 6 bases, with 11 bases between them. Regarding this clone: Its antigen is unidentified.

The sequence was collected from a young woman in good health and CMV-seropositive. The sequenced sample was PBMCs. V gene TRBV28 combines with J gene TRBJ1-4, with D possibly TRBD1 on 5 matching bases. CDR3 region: CASSFQGGDEKLFF. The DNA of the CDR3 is TGTGCCAGCAGTTTTCAGGGAGGGGATGAAAAACTGTTTTTT.